Below are 25 T cell receptor beta chains sequenced from a single sample in a study of CD8 T cell repertoires and HIV-1 epitope variants. The repertoire was sequenced with immunoSEQ multiplex PCR; TCRdb's copy has only in-frame clones and lacks some. The sample carries approximately 3,000 clones, almost 75% recorded once. These TCRs' antigens remain unknown. The sequenced sample was cultured CD8+ T cells derived from PBMCs. These receptor sequences come from a male donor with HIV.

The chain has TRBV5-6 and TRBJ2-5, with D maybe TRBD1 (5 bases). CDR3 length equals 14 residues. Germline CDR1 and CDR2: SGHDT and YYEEEE. With 2 bases removed from V and 4 bases from J, the gap between germline ends came to 12 bases. CDR3 nucleotides: TGTGCCAGCAGCTTCTCTGGGGCTCGAGAGACCCAGTACTTC. Its translation is CASSFSGARETQYF.

CDR3 nucleotide sequence: TGTGCCAGCAGCTTAACAGGGGGCGCAGATACGCAGTATTTT. Amino acid sequence: CASSLTGGADTQYF. The V call is TRBV5-5, the J call TRBJ2-3; 9 bases map to TRBD1. Germline V lookup: CDR1 SGHKS, CDR2 YYEKEE (reference sequence). The CDR3 totals 14 residues. V was pared by 2 bases and J by 4 bases, with 2 bases of the junction left unmatched.

J is TRBJ2-1 and V is TRBV5-8; D is unclear. The germline gives CDR1 SGHTS, CDR2 YDEGEE. The V end lost 0 bases, the J end lost 10 bases, and 8 bases lay between the germline ends. This CDR3 has 12 amino acids. The CDR3 nucleotides read TGTGCCAGCAGCTTGGGGGCTAGGGAGCAGTTCTTC. Translation: CASSLGAREQFF. Drawing the rest from reference TRBV5-8 and TRBJ2-1, the complete variable domain is EAGVTQSPTHLIKTRGQQATLRCSPISGHTSVYWYQQALGLGLQFLLWYDEGEERNRGNFPPRFSGRQFPNYSSELNVNALELEDSALYLCASSLGAREQFFGPGTRLTVL.

This clone showed up just a few times. V usage is TRBV18 and J usage is TRBJ1-4; D remains unclear. Trimming took 1 base from V and 8 from J, leaving 14 bases between them. This CDR3 has 15 amino acids. Germline V CDR1 and CDR2: KGHSH, LQKENI. DNA for the CDR3: TGTGCCAGCTCACCACTCGCCGGACCCGAAGAAAAACTGTTTTTT. Translation gives CASSPLAGPEEKLFF.

CDR3 amino acids: CASSLGQYLREQYF. The DNA of the CDR3 is TGTGCCAGCAGCTTGGGACAGTACCTTCGTGAGCAGTACTTC. This rearrangement joins TRBV11-2 to TRBJ2-7; the match to TRBD1 covers 7 bases. Germline CDR1 reads SGHAT; CDR2 reads FQNNGV. This CDR3 contains 14 residues. V lost 3 bases and J lost 7; bases outside the gene matches: 9.

The chain couples TRBV7-9 to TRBJ2-1; 10 bases agree with TRBD2. V shed 5 bases and J 8 bases; nucleotides not matched to a gene: 9. The CDR3 has 15 amino acids. Looked up from germline, CDR1 is SEHNR and CDR2 is FQNEAQ (reference sequence). The CDR3 DNA is TGTGCCAGCAGCCGATCTAGCGGGGGTCTCGATGAGCAGTTCTTC. Its translation: CASSRSSGGLDEQFF.

The CDR3 nucleotides read TGTGCCAGCAAAGAGAGGGCCTCAACTAGCACAGATACGCAGTATTTT. Translated, it gives CASKERASTSTDTQYF. The V and J genes are TRBV7-2 and TRBJ2-3; weak D call: TRBD2 (5 bases). The CDR3 is 16 amino acids. Germline values: CDR1 SGHTA, CDR2 FQGNSA. Trimming took 7 bases from V and 0 from J, leaving 17 bases between them.

J is TRBJ2-1 and V is TRBV27; 7 bases align to TRBD1. The ends lost 7 bases at V and 1 base at J; junction bases unmatched: 4. The CDR3 length is 14 residues. CDR1 and CDR2 (germline): MNHEY, SMNVEV (reference sequence). CDR3 sequence (DNA): TGTGCCAGCAAGAGGACAGGTTCCTACAATGAGCAGTTCTTC. This sequence encodes CASKRTGSYNEQFF.

This chain's CDR3 is CAWSVLAGPYNEQFF. DNA for the CDR3: TGTGCCTGGAGTGTACTAGCGGGGCCCTACAATGAGCAGTTCTTC. This chain uses TRBV30 with TRBJ2-1; 10 positions agree with TRBD2. CDR1 is GTSNPN and CDR2 is SVGIG in the germline V gene (reference sequence). V lost 0 bases and J lost 2; bases outside the gene matches: 1. The CDR3 sequence is 15 residues long.

This clone has more than one count but fewer than ten. The rearrangement uses TRBV29-1 and TRBJ1-1; a possible D gene is TRBD1 (5 bases). The CDR3 runs to 14 residues. The V gene lost 7 bases and the J gene lost 0 bases, with 15 bases spanning the gap. Germline loops: CDR1 SQVTM, CDR2 ANQGSEA. This CDR3 is CSASLTDMNTEAFF. The CDR3 bases are TGCAGCGCATCCCTGACAGATATGAACACTGAAGCTTTCTTT.

J is TRBJ2-7 and V is TRBV6-5, with no clear D. The V end lost 4 bases, the J end lost 2 bases, and 12 bases lay between the germline ends. This CDR3 contains 14 residues. Germline lookup yields CDR1 MNHEY and CDR2 SVGAGI. CDR3: CASSSDVSAYEQYF. For the CDR3, the DNA is TGTGCCAGCAGTTCAGATGTCTCGGCCTACGAGCAGTACTTC.

This chain uses TRBV21-1 with TRBJ1-6. TRBV21-1 is flagged as a pseudogene. CDR3 length: 17 amino acids. CDR3 amino acids: CASRKMLHIHHNSPLHF. The CDR3, as DNA: TGTGCCAGCAGGAAAATGCTACACATACATCATAATTCACCCCTCCACTTT.

The chain joins TRBV7-2 to TRBJ2-7; no clear D gene. The V and J ends lost 1 base and 4 bases respectively, with 11 bases between them. CDR1 and CDR2 from the germline V gene are SGHTA and FQGNSA. CDR3 length: 14 residues. CDR3 coding DNA: TGTGCCAGCAGCTTAGGGCCCGACACGTACGAGCAGTACTTC. Translation gives CASSLGPDTYEQYF.

The J gene is TRBJ2-5, the V gene TRBV27; tentative D call: TRBD2 (6 bases). The CDR3 is 14 amino acids. With 4 bases removed from V and 5 bases from J, the gap between germline ends came to 14 bases. The germline V gene has CDR1 MNHEY and CDR2 SMNVEV (reference sequence). The CDR3 reads CASSSEGLSETQYF. CDR3 in DNA: TGTGCCAGCAGTTCCGAGGGACTCTCGGAGACCCAGTACTTC.

This rearrangement joins TRBV5-1 to TRBJ2-1; TRBD1 aligns across 7 bases. The germline gives CDR1 SGHRS, CDR2 YFSETQ. V shed 2 bases and J 7 bases; nucleotides not matched to a gene: 9. CDR3 size: 15 residues. The CDR3 loop is CASSFRQGTRNEQFF. Written as DNA, the CDR3 is TGCGCCAGCAGCTTTCGACAGGGAACGAGGAATGAGCAGTTCTTC.

CDR3 sequence (DNA): TGTGCCAGTAACCTGCCTGGACAGGGGACGGAGACCCAGTACTTC. Translating it yields CASNLPGQGTETQYF. This sequence joins TRBV19 and TRBJ2-5; 9 bases line up with TRBD1. CDR3 length: 15 residues. Germline V CDR1 and CDR2: LNHDA, SQIVND (reference sequence). V was pared by 7 bases and J by 5 bases, with 11 bases of the junction left unmatched.

As DNA, the CDR3 is TGTGCCAGCAGTGAAGATGGAGGGGGGATGTGGGAGCAGTACTTC. As protein: CASSEDGGGMWEQYF. The V gene is TRBV6-1, the J gene TRBJ2-7; D may match TRBD1 or TRBD2 (6 bases each). The V and J ends lost 1 base and 7 bases respectively, with 17 bases between them. The CDR3 is made up of 15 amino acids. Germline V CDR1 and CDR2: MNHNS, SASEGT.

This chain joins TRBV5-6 and TRBJ2-7; D unresolved. Germline V gene sequence: CDR1 SGHDT, CDR2 YYEEEE. The CDR3 is 13 amino acids. V was shortened by 5 bases and J by 0 bases, with 9 bases between the two germline ends. CDR3: CASSPTVSYEQYF. The DNA of the CDR3 is TGTGCCAGCAGTCCGACCGTCTCCTACGAGCAGTACTTC.

The chain carries TRBV7-9 and TRBJ2-1, with D possibly matching TRBD1 (5 bases). The germline gives CDR1 SEHNR, CDR2 FQNEAQ (reference sequence). V was pared by 4 bases and J by 4 bases, with 17 bases between. This CDR3 region has 16 residues. The CDR3 nucleotides read TGTGCCAGCAGCTCATCTACAGGCAAAGATTACAATGAGCAGTTCTTC. This encodes CASSSSTGKDYNEQFF. Combining the CDR3 with reference TRBV7-9 and TRBJ2-1 gives the whole variable domain DTGVSQNPRHKITKRGQNVTFRCDPISEHNRLYWYRQTLGQGPEFLTYFQNEAQLEKSRLLSDRFSAERPKGSFSTLEIQRTEQGDSAMYLCASSSSTGKDYNEQFFGPGTRLTVL.

V gene TRBV7-9 combines with J gene TRBJ2-3; D is uncertain. Germline CDR1 reads SEHNR; CDR2 reads FQNEAQ (reference sequence). V lost 6 bases, J lost 7 bases, and 20 bases lay in between. The CDR3 totals 15 residues. The CDR3 DNA sequence: TGTGCCAGCAGTGGACGACAATCACCGGTGCATACGCAGTATTTT. Amino acids: CASSGRQSPVHTQYF.

This chain links TRBV2 with TRBJ2-7; TRBD1 matches at 9 bases. V gave up 2 bases and J gave up 7 bases; unmatched junction bases: 9. The CDR3 totals 15 residues. Germline V gene data show CDR1 as SNHLY and CDR2 as FYNNEI. The CDR3 DNA is TGTGCCAGCAGTGAATCGGGACAGGGCACCGGGGAGCAGTACTTC. This codes for CASSESGQGTGEQYF.

The chain is built from TRBV5-8 and TRBJ2-5; the D is unclear. This CDR3 comprises 14 residues. The germline CDR1 and CDR2 sequences are SGHTS and YDEGEE. The V and J ends lost 2 bases and 2 bases respectively, with 10 bases between them. CDR3 residues: CASSFLTPQETQYF. The CDR3 DNA reads TGTGCCAGCAGCTTCCTAACACCTCAAGAGACCCAGTACTTC.

The chain is built from TRBV19 and TRBJ2-4, with a weak D call TRBD1 (5 bases). V lost 8 bases and J lost 4, with 15 bases in between. The CDR3 has 14 residues. CDR1 LNHDA and CDR2 SQIVND come from the germline V gene (reference sequence). Written as DNA, the CDR3 is TGTGCCAGTGCCCTATGGGGCACAAAAAACATTCAGTACTTC. Its translation: CASALWGTKNIQYF.

This chain connects TRBV29-1 to TRBJ2-2, with D uncertain. The CDR3 has 12 residues. Germline V gene sequence: CDR1 SQVTM, CDR2 ANQGSEA. The CDR3 nucleotides are TGCAACGTCTTGAAGGGCACCGGGGAGCTGTTTTTT. Protein product: CNVLKGTGELFF.

The J gene is TRBJ2-7, the V gene TRBV7-8; weak D call: TRBD1 (5 bases). Trimming pared 10 bases from V and 1 base from J, leaving 11 bases between. The CDR3 loop spans 12 amino acids. Germline V gene lookup returns CDR1 SGHVS and CDR2 FQNEAQ. CDR3 amino acids: CAIMGPSYEQYF. DNA for the CDR3: TGTGCCATAATGGGGCCGTCCTACGAGCAGTACTTC.